These 23 T cell receptor beta chains were sequenced from one sample in a study of blood T cell repertoires in COVID-19. Sequencing was performed with immunoSEQ multiplex PCR; in TCRdb, only in-frame clones are kept and a portion is missing. The sample shows approximately 74,000 clones, approximately 88% of them seen only once. Sequencing was performed on peripheral blood. The receptors were gathered from a woman in her fifties or sixties with acute or convalescent COVID-19.

This rearrangement joins TRBV4-1 to TRBJ2-2; D might be TRBD1 (5 bases). Germline V gene data show CDR1 as MGHRA and CDR2 as YSYEKL. The CDR3 runs 16 residues. V shed 4 bases and J shed 0 bases, with 12 bases lying between them. The CDR3 sequence: CASSPFRVTNTGELFF. The CDR3 DNA reads TGCGCCAGCAGCCCTTTCAGGGTTACGAACACCGGGGAGCTGTTTTTT.

The chain links TRBV6-5 to TRBJ1-5, with D unclear. V shed 7 bases and J shed 8 bases, with 12 bases lying between them. There are 12 residues in the CDR3. Looked up from germline, CDR1 is MNHEY and CDR2 is SVGAGI. For the CDR3, the DNA is TGTGCCAGCATGAAAGACATAGAGCCCCAGCATTTT. As protein: CASMKDIEPQHF.

V is TRBV29-1 and J is TRBJ2-4; a weak D match, TRBD1 (5 bases). In germline, CDR1 is SQVTM, CDR2 ANQGSEA. The CDR3 runs 12 residues. Between the trimmed V and J ends, which lost 6 bases and 0 bases, there was a span of 6 bases. The CDR3 DNA follows: TGCAGCGTACAGGTAGCCAAAAACATTCAGTACTTC. This encodes CSVQVAKNIQYF.

This chain connects TRBV7-8 to TRBJ2-7; 8 bases match TRBD2. V was pared by 5 bases and J by 2 bases, with 2 bases of the junction left unmatched. The germline gives CDR1 SGHVS, CDR2 FQNEAQ. The CDR3 covers 13 residues. The CDR3 here is CASSRGGAYEQYV. In DNA, the CDR3 is TGTGCCAGCAGCCGGGGGGGGGCCTACGAGCAGTACGTC.

The chain is built from TRBV5-1 and TRBJ2-2, with 7 bases matching TRBD2. In germline, CDR1 is SGHRS, CDR2 YFSETQ. V lost 0 bases to trimming and J lost 4 bases; unmatched junction nucleotides: 6. The CDR3 runs 16 residues. The CDR3 DNA is TGCGCCAGCAGCTTGGATTTTGCGGGAGCCACCGGGGAGCTGTTTTTT. Its translation is CASSLDFAGATGELFF.

V usage is TRBV5-4 and J usage is TRBJ2-3, with 13 bases lining up with TRBD2. Trimming took 4 bases from V and 5 from J; bases not matched to a gene: 7. CDR1 and CDR2 from the germline V gene are SGHNT and YYREEE (reference sequence). The CDR3 spans 16 residues. This chain's CDR3 is CASSVTSGGAKDTQYF. The CDR3 DNA reads TGTGCCAGCAGCGTAACTAGCGGGGGGGCCAAAGATACGCAGTATTTT.

The V and J genes are TRBV18 and TRBJ1-1, with a tentative D call TRBD1 (5 bases). Germline V gene lookup returns CDR1 KGHSH and CDR2 LQKENI. Trimming stripped 2 bases from V and 6 bases from J, with 10 bases between. The CDR3 runs to 13 residues. The CDR3 is CASSPGGGAEAFF. CDR3 nucleotides: TGTGCCAGCTCACCAGGGGGGGGTGCTGAAGCTTTCTTT.

V usage is TRBV28 and J usage is TRBJ2-1, with D perhaps matching TRBD2 (5 bases). Trimming removed 4 bases from V and 4 bases from J, with 14 bases in between. The germline gives CDR1 MDHEN, CDR2 SYDVKM. This CDR3 contains 15 residues. CDR3 sequence (DNA): TGTGCCAGCAGTTCCCTGCTAGCCAGGTACAATGAGCAGTTCTTC. Translating it yields CASSSLLARYNEQFF.

The chain combines TRBV5-5 with TRBJ1-1; D is unclear. The CDR3 covers 15 residues. Per germline, CDR1 SGHKS and CDR2 YYEKEE (reference sequence). V lost 0 bases and J lost 4, with 13 bases in between. The CDR3 DNA sequence: TGTGCCAGCAGCTTGGCTGCCCAGGTACTCACTGAAGCTTTCTTT. Translated, it gives CASSLAAQVLTEAFF.

This rearrangement joins TRBV3-1 (or the pseudogene TRBV3-2) to TRBJ2-5, with 9 bases matching TRBD1. V dropped 2 bases and J dropped 5; count of bases not matched to a gene: 3. Germline V lookup: CDR1 LGHDT, CDR2 YNNKEL (reference sequence). This CDR3 is built from 14 residues. CDR3 residues: CASSQNRGLETQYF. DNA for the CDR3: TGTGCCAGCAGCCAAAACAGGGGGCTGGAGACCCAGTACTTC.

The rearrangement links TRBV7-6 to TRBJ2-1; 10 nucleotides line up with TRBD2. The V and J ends lost 5 bases and 3 bases, in that order; junction bases with no gene match: 4. CDR1 is SGHVS, CDR2 FNYEAQ, per germline. CDR3 size: 15 residues. The chain's CDR3 is CASSPRLAGYNEQFF. Here the CDR3 DNA reads TGTGCCAGCAGCCCAAGACTAGCGGGCTACAATGAGCAGTTCTTC.

V and J are TRBV24-1 and TRBJ2-1, with 9 nucleotides matching TRBD1. This CDR3 spans 17 amino acids. With 1 base clipped from V and 6 bases from J, the junction kept 9 bases outside the gene matches. CDR1 KGHDR and CDR2 SFDVKD come from the germline V gene. DNA for the CDR3: TGTGCCACCAGTGATTTTCCCCGGGACAGGGAAGCCAATGAGCAGTTCTTC. As protein: CATSDFPRDREANEQFF.

J is TRBJ1-5 and V is TRBV7-2; no reliable D call. Looked up from germline, CDR1 is SGHTA and CDR2 is FQGNSA. Trimming took 0 bases from V and 4 from J, leaving 4 bases between them. This CDR3 has 13 amino acids. The CDR3 bases are TGTGCCAGCAGCTTAGCCTTTAATCAGCCCCAGCATTTT. This encodes CASSLAFNQPQHF.

This sequence joins TRBV11-2 and TRBJ2-1; TRBD1 matches 10 bases. The CDR3 has 18 residues. J gave up 14 bases and V 3 bases, and 22 bases lay outside the gene matches. Per germline, CDR1 SGHAT and CDR2 FQNNGV. The CDR3 sequence: CASSFLDRGTAMKLQEFF. The CDR3 region has the DNA TGTGCCAGCAGCTTCTTGGACAGGGGGACAGCGATGAAATTACAGGAGTTCTTC.

The V call is TRBV5-1, the J call TRBJ1-4, with D possibly matching TRBD1 (5 bases). Trimming cost V 4 bases and J 4 bases, with 14 bases left between them. The germline V gene has CDR1 SGHRS and CDR2 YFSETQ. This CDR3 has 15 amino acids. The CDR3, as DNA: TGCGCCAGCAGCCCCACGGGACTGGGTAATGAAAAACTGTTTTTT. This encodes CASSPTGLGNEKLFF.

The rearrangement uses TRBV5-1 and TRBJ2-2; no clear D gene. V dropped 3 bases and J dropped 1 base, with 4 bases sitting between them. Germline V gene lookup returns CDR1 SGHRS and CDR2 YFSETQ. The CDR3 totals 13 residues. The chain's CDR3 is CASSSQNTGELFF. CDR3 DNA: TGCGCCAGCAGCTCCCAGAACACCGGGGAGCTGTTTTTT.

The chain has TRBV25-1 and TRBJ1-6, with D hard to call. The CDR3 spans 13 residues. Trimming took 4 bases from V and 7 from J, leaving 8 bases between them. Per the germline V gene, CDR1 is MGHDK and CDR2 is SYGVNS. The CDR3, as DNA: TGTGCCAGCAGTGGATTGGAGAATTCACCCCTCCACTTT. Translating it yields CASSGLENSPLHF.

There are a few counts of this clone. The chain uses TRBV5-1 and TRBJ2-5; the D is unclear. V was cut by 4 bases and J by 3 bases, with 4 bases left in between. The CDR3 loop spans 11 amino acids. CDR1 SGHRS and CDR2 YFSETQ come from the germline V gene. In nucleotides, the CDR3 is TGCGCCAGCAGCCATGAAGAGACCCAGTACTTC. Protein sequence: CASSHEETQYF.

This chain connects TRBV5-4 to TRBJ1-2; 12 bases are a match to TRBD1. Germline assignment: CDR1 SGHNT and CDR2 YYREEE (reference sequence). The CDR3 has 18 amino acids. The trim removed 2 bases at V and 4 bases at J, leaving 12 bases unmatched. Written as DNA, the CDR3 is TGTGCCAGCAGCTTACCCGGGACAGGGGGCCCTGACAGCTATGGCTACACCTTC. As protein: CASSLPGTGGPDSYGYTF.

This clone has a single count. The chain has TRBV7-8 and TRBJ1-1, with D perhaps matching TRBD1 (5 bases). The CDR3 sequence is 18 residues long. The germline gives CDR1 SGHVS, CDR2 FQNEAQ. Deletions cut 1 base from V and 1 base from J, with 19 bases between. The CDR3 bases are TGTGCCAGCAGCTTAGTGGGGGGGTATGGGGCTGCGAACACTGAAGCTTTCTTT. It translates to CASSLVGGYGAANTEAFF. Full variable domain (rest looked up from reference TRBV7-8 and TRBJ1-1): GAGVSQSPRYKVAKRGQDVALRCDPISGHVSLFWYQQALGQGPEFLTYFQNEAQLDKSGLPSDRFFAERPEGSVSTLKIQRTQQEDSAVYLCASSLVGGYGAANTEAFFGQGTRLTVV.

The chain links TRBV10-2 to TRBJ1-1, with D possibly being TRBD1 (6 bases). V dropped 0 bases and J dropped 4 bases, with 9 bases sitting between them. Germline V gives CDR1 WSHSY, CDR2 SAAADI. The CDR3 has 14 amino acids. The CDR3 protein is CASSESTGLTEAFF. The DNA of the CDR3 is TGCGCCAGCAGTGAGTCTACAGGGCTCACTGAAGCTTTCTTT.

V gene TRBV6-5 combines with J gene TRBJ1-1; D unclear. The CDR3 consists of 12 residues. Germline loops: CDR1 MNHEY, CDR2 SVGAGI. The V and J ends lost 1 base and 7 bases respectively, with 7 bases between them. In DNA form, the CDR3 reads TGTGCCAGCAGTTACTTCGGTGGTGAAGCTTTCTTT. Amino acids: CASSYFGGEAFF.

The genes are TRBV9 and TRBJ1-1, with D hard to call. There are 15 residues in the CDR3. V dropped 0 bases and J dropped 1 base, with 10 bases sitting between them. CDR1 and CDR2 from the germline V gene are SGDLS and YYNGEE. CDR3 DNA: TGTGCCAGCAGCGTAGTGGTGGAGAAGAACACTGAAGCTTTCTTT. It translates to CASSVVVEKNTEAFF.